Shown below are 23 T cell receptor beta chains from a single sample sequenced in a study of T cells in Graves' hyperthyroidism and ophthalmopathy. RNA transcripts yielded amplified TCR beta CDR3 regions. First-round RT-PCR of the TCR CDR3 relied on the HTBI primer set. TCRdb reanalysed the multiplex PCR reads using MiXCR and keeps one entry per CDR3 protein. The repertoire has more than 450,000 distinct CDR3 sequences, 12% to 15% of them found once; the top ten carry around 14%. The sample was blood. The receptors here all came from a woman aged 40 to 55 with Graves' hyperthyroidism.

This clonotype was counted ten times or more. This chain links TRBV5-1 with TRBJ2-7, with D perhaps matching TRBD1 or TRBD2 (6 bases each). The CDR3 extends over 15 amino acids. V shed 3 bases and J shed 3 bases, with 16 bases lying between them. Germline V gene data show CDR1 as SGHRS and CDR2 as YFSETQ. In nucleotides, the CDR3 is TGCGCCAGCAGCTCACAACGGGGGCCCAACTACGAGCAGTACTTC. It yields the protein CASSSQRGPNYEQYF.

In its sample, this clonotype was seen a few times. Just one base apart from a much larger clone, this may be a read error. The J gene is TRBJ1-1, the V gene TRBV28; D may be TRBD1 (6 bases). CDR1 is MDHEN, CDR2 SYDVKM, per germline. The CDR3 is made up of 15 amino acids. CDR3 region: CASSLYEGVNTGAFF. For the CDR3, the DNA is TGTGCCAGCAGTTTATACGAGGGGGTGAACACTGGAGCTTTCTTT.

The chain uses TRBV28 and TRBJ1-1; D is possibly TRBD1 (5 bases). Deletions cut 4 bases from V and 1 base from J, with 13 bases between. Germline V gene data show CDR1 as MDHEN and CDR2 as SYDVKM. The CDR3 extends over 15 amino acids. This chain's CDR3 is CASSSRFGGNTEAFF. The CDR3 DNA reads TGTGCCAGCAGTTCCCGTTTTGGGGGGAACACTGAAGCTTTCTTT. Together with reference TRBV28 and TRBJ1-1, the CDR3 gives the full variable domain: DVKVTQSSRYLVKRTGEKVFLECVQDMDHENMFWYRQDPGLGLRLIYFSYDVKMKEKGDIPEGYSVSREKKERFSLILESASTNQTSMYLCASSSRFGGNTEAFFGQGTRLTVV.

The chain combines TRBV3-1 with TRBJ1-3, with TRBD1 as a possible D gene (5 bases). The germline CDR1 and CDR2 sequences are LGHDT and YNNKEL (reference sequence). This CDR3 has 15 amino acids. V gave up 8 bases and J gave up 0 bases, with 14 bases separating them. The CDR3 here is CASRRGESSGNTIYF. CDR3 nucleotides: TGTGCCAGCCGCCGGGGGGAGAGCTCTGGAAACACCATATATTTT.

This rearrangement joins TRBV14 to TRBJ2-7; 7 bases agree with TRBD1. Germline CDR1 is SGHDN and CDR2 is FVKESK. The trim removed 4 bases at V and 0 bases at J, leaving 6 bases unmatched. CDR3 length: 15 residues. CDR3 in amino acids: CASSRSRDSSYEQYF. DNA for the CDR3: TGTGCCAGCAGCCGAAGCCGGGACAGCTCCTACGAGCAGTACTTC.

V is TRBV19 and J is TRBJ1-1; D may be TRBD1 (6 bases). Trimming took off 2 bases at V and 7 bases at J, with 11 bases between the two ends. The CDR3 contains 13 residues. The germline V gene encodes CDR1 LNHDA and CDR2 SQIVND (reference sequence). The CDR3 sequence: CASSIQGGNEAFF. The CDR3 DNA sequence: TGTGCCAGTAGTATACAAGGGGGAAATGAAGCTTTCTTT.

This clonotype was counted a single time. The chain carries TRBV30 and TRBJ1-1; possibly TRBD1 for D (5 bases). The CDR3 spans 15 residues. Trimming left V 1 base short and J 1 base short, with 13 bases between. Germline CDR1 and CDR2: GTSNPN and SVGIG (reference sequence). This CDR3 reads CAWSGGRGPNTEAFF. CDR3 coding DNA: TGTGCCTGGAGTGGGGGTAGGGGACCGAACACTGAAGCTTTCTTT.

The V and J genes are TRBV11-2 and TRBJ1-2; TRBD1 matches 7 bases. CDR1 SGHAT and CDR2 FQNNGV come from the germline V gene. Losses at the gene ends were 1 base for V and 4 bases for J; bases not matched to a gene: 9. CDR3 size: 16 residues. The CDR3 DNA is TGTGCCAGCAGCTTAGGGCCGGGACAGCCTTCCTATGGCTACACCTTC. Its protein product is CASSLGPGQPSYGYTF.

This clonotype was recorded many times. The J gene is TRBJ2-3, the V gene TRBV20-1; 7 bases fit TRBD2. The V gene end was trimmed by 3 bases and the J gene end by 0 bases; junction bases not matched to a gene: 6. Per germline, CDR1 DFQATT and CDR2 SNEGSKA (reference sequence). The CDR3 contains 15 residues. The CDR3 spells CSASPSGASTDTQYF. DNA of the CDR3: TGCAGTGCTAGTCCTAGCGGAGCAAGCACAGATACGCAGTATTTT.

CDR3 amino acids: CASKKSIQETQYF. The CDR3 DNA reads TGTGCCAGCAAAAAATCCATCCAAGAGACCCAGTACTTC. The rearrangement links TRBV2 to TRBJ2-5; D is undetermined. Between the trimmed V and J ends, which lost 7 bases and 1 base, there was a span of 10 bases. The germline gives CDR1 SNHLY, CDR2 FYNNEI. There are 13 residues in the CDR3.

This clonotype was seen ten or more times. The chain couples TRBV12-3 or TRBV12-4 to TRBJ2-2; D remains unclear. The ends were cut back, 4 bases at V and 1 base at J, with 10 bases in the middle. This CDR3 has 15 amino acids. The CDR3, as DNA: TGTGCCAGCAGTTCACGGGCAGAGAACACCGGGGAGCTGTTTTTT. Translation: CASSSRAENTGELFF.

This clonotype has a count of ten or more. V and J are TRBV5-1 and TRBJ2-7; D is possibly TRBD1 (6 bases). The CDR3 loop spans 15 amino acids. Between the trimmed V and J ends, which lost 0 bases and 6 bases, there was a span of 16 bases. Germline values: CDR1 SGHRS, CDR2 YFSETQ. The CDR3 region is CASSLGGGARAEQYF. The CDR3 DNA sequence: TGCGCCAGCAGCTTGGGTGGGGGCGCGAGAGCCGAGCAGTACTTC.

There are many counts of this clonotype. V is TRBV5-1 and J is TRBJ2-2, with TRBD2 identical over 11 bases. Unmatched junction bases numbered 7, after V lost 3 bases and J lost 6 bases. The CDR3 has 16 residues. Germline CDR1 is SGHRS and CDR2 is YFSETQ. Here the CDR3 DNA reads TGCGCCAGCAGCTCGACTAGCGGGGCTCGCGCCGGGGAGCTGTTTTTT. Translated, it gives CASSSTSGARAGELFF.

There are many counts of this clonotype. V and J are TRBV5-5 and TRBJ2-1, with TRBD2 as a possible D gene (6 bases). Germline values: CDR1 SGHKS, CDR2 YYEKEE (reference sequence). V lost 0 bases, J lost 3 bases, and 16 bases lay in between. This CDR3 has 17 residues. The CDR3 sequence: CASSLARPGERYNEQFF. CDR3 DNA sequence: TGTGCCAGCAGCTTGGCCCGTCCGGGAGAGCGCTACAATGAGCAGTTCTTC.

The rearrangement links TRBV6-1 to TRBJ1-1; perhaps TRBD1 as D (5 bases). Deletions cut 10 bases from V and 3 bases from J, with 15 bases between. The CDR3 totals 13 residues. Germline-derived CDR1 and CDR2 are MNHNS and SASEGT. The CDR3 loop is CAIRGGFDTEAFF. The CDR3 bases are TGTGCCATCCGGGGCGGCTTCGACACTGAAGCTTTCTTT.

The table lists this clonotype with many counts. The J gene is TRBJ1-5, the V gene TRBV20-1; D unclear. CDR1 DFQATT and CDR2 SNEGSKA come from the germline V gene (reference sequence). V dropped 1 base and J dropped 3 bases, with 10 bases sitting between them. CDR3 size: 14 residues. The CDR3 loop reads CSARGIHSNQPQHF. The CDR3 bases are TGCAGTGCTAGAGGCATCCATTCCAATCAGCCCCAGCATTTT.

V usage is TRBV12-3 or TRBV12-4 and J usage is TRBJ2-5; TRBD1 is a possible D gene (5 bases). This CDR3 spans 12 amino acids. The V end lost 3 bases, the J end lost 14 bases, and 16 bases lay between the germline ends. The CDR3 here is CASSLYQGIRYF. For the CDR3, the DNA is TGTGCCAGCAGTTTGTACCAGGGAATACGTTACTTC.

This clonotype was detected ten times or more. The rearrangement links TRBV28 to TRBJ2-7, with 7 bases that match TRBD2. Per germline, CDR1 MDHEN and CDR2 SYDVKM. J lost 2 bases, V lost 3 bases, and 4 bases had no gene match. The CDR3 extends over 14 amino acids. DNA of the CDR3: TGTGCCAGCAGTTTGCGCCTAGCGGCCTACGAGCAGTACTTC. The encoded protein is CASSLRLAAYEQYF.

In this sample, this clonotype turned up many times. The chain combines TRBV5-1 with TRBJ2-7, with D possibly matching TRBD2 (6 bases). This CDR3 is 16 amino acids long. V was trimmed by 4 bases and J by 3 bases, leaving 20 bases between them. Germline CDR1 and CDR2: SGHRS and YFSETQ. The CDR3 is CASSLTPGLELYEQYF. The CDR3 nucleotides read TGCGCCAGCAGCCTCACACCGGGACTGGAACTCTACGAGCAGTACTTC.

This clonotype was seen ten or more times. V and J are TRBV15 and TRBJ2-3; 12 bases are shared with TRBD2. Trimming cost V 3 bases and J 2 bases; bases outside gene matches: 9. This CDR3 region has 18 residues. Germline V gene sequence: CDR1 LNHNV, CDR2 YYDKDF (reference sequence). CDR3 bases: TGTGCCACCAGCAGCCGACTAGCGGGAGCCTATACCACAGATACGCAGTATTTT. Amino acids: CATSSRLAGAYTTDTQYF.

This clonotype has ten or more counts. The chain uses TRBV7-3 and TRBJ2-3; TRBD2 might be the D (5 bases). V lost 3 bases and J lost 1, with 8 bases in between. The CDR3 has 14 residues. Germline V gene lookup returns CDR1 SGHTA and CDR2 FQGTGA. Here the CDR3 reads CASSFGLRTDTQYF. CDR3 nucleotide sequence: TGTGCCAGCAGCTTTGGACTCCGCACAGATACGCAGTATTTT.

This clonotype was picked up many times. V and J are TRBV29-1 and TRBJ2-7; 9 bases are shared with TRBD1. This CDR3 has 17 amino acids. V shed 1 base and J 2 bases; nucleotides not matched to a gene: 12. CDR1 and CDR2 from the germline V gene are SQVTM and ANQGSEA. Here the CDR3 DNA reads TGCAGCGTTGAAGCTATCCTCCGACAGGGGGGCCCCTACGAGCAGTACTTC. This codes for CSVEAILRQGGPYEQYF.

This clonotype was detected many times. This chain uses TRBV2 with TRBJ2-7, with D unclear. In germline, CDR1 is SNHLY, CDR2 FYNNEI. The CDR3 has 13 residues. Between the trimmed V and J ends, which lost 7 bases and 1 base, there was a span of 11 bases. DNA for the CDR3: TGTGCCAGCATCCCTGACCTTTCCTACGAGCAGTACTTC. Its protein product is CASIPDLSYEQYF.